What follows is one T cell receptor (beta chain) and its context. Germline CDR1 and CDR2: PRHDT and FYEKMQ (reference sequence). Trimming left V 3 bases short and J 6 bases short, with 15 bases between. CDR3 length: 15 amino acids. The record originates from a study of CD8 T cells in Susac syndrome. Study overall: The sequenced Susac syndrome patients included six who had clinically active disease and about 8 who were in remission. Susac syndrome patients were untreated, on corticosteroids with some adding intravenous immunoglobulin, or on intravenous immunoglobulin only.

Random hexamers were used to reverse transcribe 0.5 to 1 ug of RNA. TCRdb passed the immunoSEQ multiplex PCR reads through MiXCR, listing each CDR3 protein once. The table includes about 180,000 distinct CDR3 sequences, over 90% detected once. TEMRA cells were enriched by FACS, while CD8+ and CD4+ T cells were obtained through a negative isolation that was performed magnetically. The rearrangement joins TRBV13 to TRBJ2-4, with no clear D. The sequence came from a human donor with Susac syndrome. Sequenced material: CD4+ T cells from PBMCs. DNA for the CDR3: TGTGCCAGCAGCTTTGGGGTAGACGGACGAAACATTCAGTACTTC. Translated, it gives CASSFGVDGRNIQYF.